Described below is a single TCR beta chain sequence and its context. The entry originates in a study of shared T cell receptors in the human thymus. The method was immunoSEQ multiplex PCR; TCRdb's version includes in-frame clones alone and lacks a portion of them. The sample has hundreds of thousands of clones, roughly 88% seen once. Trimming took 7 bases from V and 2 from J; bases not matched to a gene: 6. CDR1 SQVTM and CDR2 ANQGSEA come from the germline V gene. CDR3 length: 14 amino acids. These same records also appear under a second study, on human thymus T cells. From that report: Corrective heart surgery yielded resections, and these provided the thymus tissue.

Input material: thymocytes. The chain employs TRBV29-1 and TRBJ2-3; 10 bases match TRBD2. The receptor was derived from a boy under two years old with a congenital heart defect. The CDR3 DNA is TGCAGCGGCGGACTAGCGGACCACACAGATACGCAGTATTTT. It specifies CSGGLADHTDTQYF.